The 21 T cell receptor beta chains reported below all come from one sample, sequenced in a study of memory CD4+ T cells and cytomegalovirus serostatus. The sort gate was single viable CD3+CD4+CD8-CD45RO+ cells for memory CD4+ T cells. Repertoires were generated with immunoSEQ multiplex PCR, while TCRdb's copy carries only in-frame clones and drops some. The sample yields nearly 60,000 clones, around 80% seen once. Specimen: memory CD4+ T cells from blood. These receptors originate from an adult in good health and CMV-seronegative.

V usage is TRBV28 and J usage is TRBJ1-3; D is ambiguous. V was trimmed by 2 bases and J by 2 bases, leaving 10 bases between them. The CDR3 has 15 amino acids. CDR1 is MDHEN, CDR2 SYDVKM, per germline. DNA for the CDR3: TGTGCCAGCAGTTTAGCCTACGCAGCTGGAAACACCATATATTTT. It specifies CASSLAYAAGNTIYF.

V is TRBV27 and J is TRBJ1-2; maybe TRBD1 (5 bases). With 2 bases removed from V and 8 bases from J, the gap between germline ends came to 9 bases. CDR1 and CDR2 (germline): MNHEY, SMNVEV (reference sequence). CDR3 length equals 12 residues. The CDR3, as DNA: TGTGCCAGCAGTTTAAGGGGAAGAGGCTACACCTTC. Its protein product is CASSLRGRGYTF.

This clone was seen a few times. V usage is TRBV6-5 and J usage is TRBJ1-1; D gene ambiguous. Germline-derived CDR1 and CDR2 are MNHEY and SVGAGI. The CDR3 sequence is 13 residues long. V lost 5 bases and J lost 4, with 11 bases in between. CDR3 DNA: TGTGCCAGCAGTCGCCGACAAACCACTGAAGCTTTCTTT. It is translated as CASSRRQTTEAFF.

The chain links TRBV6-1 to TRBJ1-1; 10 nucleotides agree with TRBD1. Germline loops: CDR1 MNHNS, CDR2 SASEGT. CDR3 length: 15 residues. With V trimmed by 5 bases and J by 5 bases, 8 bases remained unmatched. The CDR3 here is CASSSTGTGVTEAFF. The CDR3 DNA reads TGTGCCAGCAGTTCCACCGGGACAGGGGTTACTGAAGCTTTCTTT.

This clone appeared a few times. The V call is TRBV19, the J call TRBJ1-1, with a possible D match to TRBD1 (6 bases). V shed 4 bases and J shed 5 bases, with 14 bases lying between them. The CDR3 spans 14 residues. Per germline, CDR1 LNHDA and CDR2 SQIVND (reference sequence). CDR3: CASSNQGFRTEAFF. The CDR3 bases are TGTGCCAGTAGTAATCAGGGGTTTAGGACTGAAGCTTTCTTT.

The J gene is TRBJ2-1, the V gene TRBV11-3; TRBD2 matches at 12 bases. Trimming took 4 bases from V and 14 from J; bases not matched to a gene: 3. Germline V CDR1 and CDR2: SGHNT, YENEEA. This CDR3 spans 12 amino acids. Written as DNA, the CDR3 is TGTGCCAGCAGCTCTAGCGGGAGGGCCAAGTTCTTC. Protein: CASSSSGRAKFF.

This chain links TRBV9 with TRBJ2-7; D gene unclear. Germline V CDR1 and CDR2: SGDLS, YYNGEE. V gave up 0 bases and J gave up 5 bases, with 12 bases separating them. This CDR3 spans 14 amino acids. CDR3 nucleotide sequence: TGTGCCAGCAGCGTAGAGCCAGGTGTGCACGAGCAGTACTTC. This codes for CASSVEPGVHEQYF.

The chain uses TRBV18 and TRBJ2-2; no reliable D call. The germline V and J ends were trimmed by 5 bases and 0 bases, with 10 bases remaining between them. Germline CDR1 KGHSH, CDR2 LQKENI. This CDR3 spans 15 amino acids. CDR3: CASSIKSSNTGELFF. In nucleotides, the CDR3 is TGTGCCAGCTCAATCAAGTCCTCGAACACCGGGGAGCTGTTTTTT.

J is TRBJ2-7 and V is TRBV6-1; D gene unclear. The CDR3 runs 11 residues. Per the germline V gene, CDR1 is MNHNS and CDR2 is SASEGT. Trimming removed 4 bases at V and 5 bases at J, with 6 bases between. Written as DNA, the CDR3 is TGTGCCAGCAGTGGGTATAACGAGCAGTACTTC. This codes for CASSGYNEQYF.

The V gene is TRBV11-1, the J gene TRBJ2-1, with D perhaps given as TRBD1 or TRBD2 (5 bases each). Deletions cut 6 bases from V and 4 bases from J, with 13 bases between. In germline, CDR1 is SGHAT, CDR2 FQDESV (reference sequence). CDR3 length: 14 residues. This CDR3 is CASSFGTVYNEQFF. The CDR3 coding sequence is TGTGCCAGCAGTTTTGGGACGGTTTACAATGAGCAGTTCTTC.

This chain joins TRBV9 and TRBJ1-1; D is ambiguous. The length of the CDR3 is 14 residues. Looked up from germline, CDR1 is SGDLS and CDR2 is YYNGEE. The V gene lost 0 bases and the J gene lost 4 bases, with 10 bases spanning the gap. CDR3 sequence reads: CASSVGAERTEAFF. The CDR3 DNA follows: TGTGCCAGCAGCGTAGGAGCAGAGCGCACTGAAGCTTTCTTT.

The rearrangement links TRBV7-3 to TRBJ2-7; D unresolved. V was pared by 2 bases and J by 7 bases, with 9 bases between. The CDR3 spans 12 residues. Germline V gene sequence: CDR1 SGHTA, CDR2 FQGTGA. CDR3 nucleotide sequence: TGTGCCAGCAGCTTATCCTTGGGGGAGCAGTACTTC. Its protein is CASSLSLGEQYF.

This chain uses TRBV27 with TRBJ1-5; tentative D call: TRBD1 (5 bases). This CDR3 spans 14 amino acids. Germline-derived CDR1 and CDR2 are MNHEY and SMNVEV (reference sequence). The V gene lost 2 bases and the J gene lost 4 bases, with 9 bases spanning the gap. CDR3 in DNA: TGTGCCAGCAGTTTAATGGGACGAAATCAGCCCCAGCATTTT. It is translated as CASSLMGRNQPQHF.

The chain is built from TRBV5-5 and TRBJ1-1; the D is unclear. The V gene's germline CDR1 is SGHKS and CDR2 YYEKEE (reference sequence). V was shortened by 4 bases and J by 2 bases, with 15 bases between the two germline ends. This CDR3 spans 15 amino acids. For the CDR3, the DNA is TGTGCCAGCAGCCCCTCTTATCGCACAAACACTGAAGCTTTCTTT. It yields the protein CASSPSYRTNTEAFF.

The V and J genes are TRBV19 and TRBJ2-7; perhaps D is TRBD1 or TRBD2 (6 bases each). The CDR3 length is 15 residues. V lost 4 bases and J 4 bases, leaving 17 bases between the germline ends. Germline V lookup: CDR1 LNHDA, CDR2 SQIVND (reference sequence). The CDR3 DNA is TGTGCCAGTAGTAAACCCCTCCAGGGGAGGTACGAGCAGTACTTC. It is translated as CASSKPLQGRYEQYF.

The chain recombines TRBV28 with TRBJ2-2; a weak D match, TRBD2 (7 bases). V dropped 7 bases and J dropped 5 bases, with 20 bases sitting between them. The CDR3 covers 16 residues. Germline V gene sequence: CDR1 MDHEN, CDR2 SYDVKM. The CDR3 nucleotides are TGTGCCAGCATCATGGGGGGGGGCAAAGCGACCGGGGAGCTGTTTTTT. Its translation is CASIMGGGKATGELFF.

The chain recombines TRBV2 with TRBJ2-7, with 11 nucleotides matching TRBD2. Germline CDR1 and CDR2: SNHLY and FYNNEI. The V and J ends lost 5 bases and 9 bases, in that order; junction bases with no gene match: 9. This CDR3 is built from 14 residues. The CDR3 DNA is TGTGCCAGCAGTCAACTAGCGGGAGCCCAGGGGCAGTACTTC. It is translated as CASSQLAGAQGQYF.

The chain couples TRBV25-1 to TRBJ2-7; the D gene is possibly TRBD1 (6 bases). This CDR3 comprises 16 residues. The V gene's germline CDR1 is MGHDK and CDR2 SYGVNS. V lost 4 bases to trimming and J lost 2 bases, with 18 bases between them. Here the CDR3 DNA reads TGTGCCAGCAGTGGGGGACCCACAGGGATCACCTACGAGCAGTACTTC. This translates into CASSGGPTGITYEQYF.

This clone was picked up a small number of times. The rearrangement joins TRBV19 to TRBJ2-3, with 14 bases lining up with TRBD2. Germline assignment: CDR1 LNHDA and CDR2 SQIVND (reference sequence). CDR3 length: 16 residues. The trim removed 4 bases at V and 8 bases at J, leaving 8 bases unmatched. CDR3 coding DNA: TGTGCCAGTAGTAGAGGACTAGCGGGAGGAGGGGGTACGCAGTATTTT. It specifies CASSRGLAGGGGTQYF.

The chain employs TRBV5-1 and TRBJ1-5, with a weak D call TRBD1 (5 bases). V was clipped by 4 bases and J by 2 bases, with 13 bases between them. The CDR3 runs 15 residues. The germline gives CDR1 SGHRS, CDR2 YFSETQ. The CDR3 protein is CASSPTTGGNQPQHF. In nucleotides, the CDR3 is TGCGCCAGCAGCCCAACAACGGGGGGCAATCAGCCCCAGCATTTT.

The CDR3 DNA follows: TGTGCCAGCAGCTTGAGGGACAGACCTGAAGCTTTCTTT. Encoded protein: CASSLRDRPEAFF. V and J are TRBV5-4 and TRBJ1-1; TRBD1 matches 7 bases. Trimming cost V 1 base and J 6 bases; bases outside gene matches: 3. Per germline, CDR1 SGHNT and CDR2 YYREEE (reference sequence). This CDR3 contains 13 residues.